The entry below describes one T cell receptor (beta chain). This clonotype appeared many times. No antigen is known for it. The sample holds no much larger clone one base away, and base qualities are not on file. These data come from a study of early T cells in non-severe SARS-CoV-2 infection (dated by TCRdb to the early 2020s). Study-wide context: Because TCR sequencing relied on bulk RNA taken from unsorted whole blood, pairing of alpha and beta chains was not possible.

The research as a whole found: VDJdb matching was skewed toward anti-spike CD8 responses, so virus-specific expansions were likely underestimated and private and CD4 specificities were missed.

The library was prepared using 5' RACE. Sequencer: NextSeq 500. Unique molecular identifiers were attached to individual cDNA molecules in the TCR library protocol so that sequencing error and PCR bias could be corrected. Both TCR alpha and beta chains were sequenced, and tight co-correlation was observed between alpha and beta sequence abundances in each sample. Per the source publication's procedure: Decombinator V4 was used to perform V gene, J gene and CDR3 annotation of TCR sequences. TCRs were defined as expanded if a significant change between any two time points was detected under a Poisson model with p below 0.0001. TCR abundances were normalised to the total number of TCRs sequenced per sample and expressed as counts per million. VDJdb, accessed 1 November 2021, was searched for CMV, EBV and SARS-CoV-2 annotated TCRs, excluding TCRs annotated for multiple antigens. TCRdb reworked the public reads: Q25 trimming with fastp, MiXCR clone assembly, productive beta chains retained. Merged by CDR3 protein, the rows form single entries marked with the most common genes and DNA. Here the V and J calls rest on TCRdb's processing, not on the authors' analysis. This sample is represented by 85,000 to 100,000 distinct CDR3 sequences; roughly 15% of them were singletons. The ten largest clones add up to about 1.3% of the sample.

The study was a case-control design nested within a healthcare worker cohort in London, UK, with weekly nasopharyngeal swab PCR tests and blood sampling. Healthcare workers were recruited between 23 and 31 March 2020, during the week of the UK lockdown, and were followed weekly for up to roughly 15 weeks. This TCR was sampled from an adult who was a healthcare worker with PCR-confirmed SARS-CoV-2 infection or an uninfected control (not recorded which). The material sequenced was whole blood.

CDR3 reads: CASSLKGNRVTDTQYF. The sequenced DNA: TGTGCCAGCAGCTTAAAAGGGAATAGGGTTACAGATACGCAGTATTTT. This chain is built from TRBV7-9 and TRBJ2-3; the D gene identity is not certain. The germline V gene (reference sequence) supplies CDR1 SEHNR and CDR2 FQNEAQ. V and J are truncated by 2 bases and 3 bases respectively, leaving an intervening sequence of 15 bases. From cysteine to phenylalanine, the CDR3 is 16 amino acids long. The only DNA kept is the CDR3, 48 bases in frame from the first base.